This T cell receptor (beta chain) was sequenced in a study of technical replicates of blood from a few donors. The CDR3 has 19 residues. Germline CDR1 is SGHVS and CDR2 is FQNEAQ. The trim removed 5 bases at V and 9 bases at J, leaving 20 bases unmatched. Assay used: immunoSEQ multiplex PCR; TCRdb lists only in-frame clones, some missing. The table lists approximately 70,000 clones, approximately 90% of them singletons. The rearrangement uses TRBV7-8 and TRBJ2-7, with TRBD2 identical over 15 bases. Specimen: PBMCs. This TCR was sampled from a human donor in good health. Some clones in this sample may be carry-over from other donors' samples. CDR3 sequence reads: CASSHKSGTSGGPFSVQYF. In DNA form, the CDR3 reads TGTGCCAGCAGCCATAAATCCGGGACTAGCGGGGGGCCCTTTAGTGTGCAGTACTTC.